The 5 T cell receptor beta chains below all came from one sample that was sequenced in a study of CD8+ T cells in alopecia areata. In each case, RNA was isolated and then reverse transcribed into cDNA as the sequencing template. Assay: immunoSEQ multiplex PCR; the TCRdb copy retains only in-frame clones and omits some. The sample was found to contain about 1,400 clones, and every one recurs. Sequences were obtained from lesional skin. Every receptor here comes from a C3H/HeJ mouse with alopecia areata. Strain haplotype (MHC): H2-k.

This clone was counted ten times or more. This sequence is one base from a far larger clone and is likely a read error. Any gene name here is a mouse gene name. The missing CDR3 end, 4 residues past where the read stops, is filled in from the germline J gene. Within the sample, other DNA sequences also encode this same CDR3. The chain couples TRBV13-3 to TRBJ2-1; D is perhaps TRBD1 (5 bases). Trimming removed 6 bases from V and 5 bases from J, with 9 bases in between. CDR1 is NNHDY and CDR2 is SYVADS in the germline V gene. The CDR3 loop spans 12 amino acids. CDR3 loop: CASTGRDAEQFF. The CDR3 DNA, read in part, is TGTGCCAGCACAGGCAGGGATGCT.

The sample holds a few counts of this clone. The genes are named according to mouse. The CDR3 end falls 4 residues outside the read, so it is completed with the germline J gene. The chain employs TRBV14 and TRBJ2-1; 10 nucleotides align to TRBD2. The CDR3 loop spans 15 amino acids. Germline CDR1 reads SGHDT; CDR2 reads FRDEAV. The V gene end was trimmed by 4 bases and the J gene end by 1 base; junction bases not matched to a gene: 2. CDR3 bases read: TGTGCCAGCAGTCTGGGACTGGGGAACTATGCT. Protein sequence: CASSLGLGNYA. The full CDR3 reads CASSLGLGNYAEQFF.

By its share, this clone is medium-sized. Each gene name is a mouse one. The CDR3 end lies 4 residues beyond the end of the read and is filled in from the germline J gene. The chain carries TRBV17 and TRBJ1-2; D perhaps matches TRBD1 (6 bases). Trimming took 5 bases from V and 1 from J, leaving 14 bases between them. The germline gives CDR1 MNHDT, CDR2 YYDKIL. The CDR3 is made up of 15 amino acids. Incomplete CDR3 DNA: TGTGCTAGCAGTCCGACCCCGACAGGAAACTCC. It specifies CASSPTPTGNS. The whole CDR3 protein is CASSPTPTGNSDYTF.

This clone showed up many times. The gene names here belong to mouse. The CDR3 goes on 4 residues after the read ends, and that part is filled in from the germline J gene. The chain links TRBV13-1 to TRBJ2-5, with D possibly TRBD2 on 6 matching bases. This CDR3 is built from 14 residues. The germline CDR1 and CDR2 sequences are NSHNY and SYGAGN. The V gene lost 1 base and the J gene lost 3 bases, with 9 bases spanning the gap. The CDR3 loop reads CASSDRLGQDTQYF. The covered CDR3 bases are TGTGCCAGCAGTGATCGCCTGGGGCAAGAC.

This clone was found many times. Gene and germline names: mouse. Read sequence stops 4 residues before the CDR3 end, and the germline J gene provides the missing end. V usage is TRBV13-1 and J usage is TRBJ2-1; D is unresolved. CDR3 length: 11 amino acids. Germline loops: CDR1 NSHNY, CDR2 SYGAGN. V was shortened by 5 bases and J by 5 bases, with 5 bases between the two germline ends. The CDR3 sequence: CASSSDAEQFF. The covered CDR3 bases are TGTGCCAGCAGCTCAGATGCT.